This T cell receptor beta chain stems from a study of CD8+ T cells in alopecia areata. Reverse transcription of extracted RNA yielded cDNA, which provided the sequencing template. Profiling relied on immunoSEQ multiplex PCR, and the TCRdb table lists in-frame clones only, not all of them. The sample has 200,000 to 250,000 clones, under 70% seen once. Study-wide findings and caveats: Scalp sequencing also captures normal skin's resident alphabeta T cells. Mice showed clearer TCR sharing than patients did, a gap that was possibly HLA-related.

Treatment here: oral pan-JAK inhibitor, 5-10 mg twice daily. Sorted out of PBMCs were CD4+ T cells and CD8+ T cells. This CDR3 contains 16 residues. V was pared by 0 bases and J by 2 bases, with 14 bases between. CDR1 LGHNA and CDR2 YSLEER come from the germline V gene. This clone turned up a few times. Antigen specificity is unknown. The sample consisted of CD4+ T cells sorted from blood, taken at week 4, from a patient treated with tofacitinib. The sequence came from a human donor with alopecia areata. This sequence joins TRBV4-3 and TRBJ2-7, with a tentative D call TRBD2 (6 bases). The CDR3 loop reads CASSQDSGGAPYEQYF. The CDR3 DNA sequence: TGCGCCAGCAGCCAAGATTCTGGAGGGGCCCCCTACGAGCAGTACTTC.